Here is one T cell receptor beta chain with its context. This sample was included in a study of blood T cell repertoires in COVID-19. Original analysis: Researchers report that nucleated cell counts were estimated from reference gene primer amplification. Sequencing was performed with immunoSEQ multiplex PCR; in TCRdb, only in-frame clones are kept and a portion is missing. That table furnishes V, J and clone size, whereas the DNA furnished D and trimming. The table has some 340,000 clones, roughly nine tenths seen once. Individuals aged about 18 to 89 years were recruited from approximately 22 US areas. Exposed participants came across a COVID-19 case within 2 weeks before study entry. The trim removed 5 bases at V and 5 bases at J, leaving 14 bases unmatched. The germline V gene encodes CDR1 SNHLY and CDR2 FYNNEI. The CDR3 is 16 residues long.

The gene calls are TRBV2 and TRBJ1-2, with 7 bases fitting TRBD1. The sample taken for sequencing was PBMCs or T cells enriched from blood (not recorded which). The sequence came from a woman aged 25 to 39 who had been exposed to COVID-19. CDR3 protein: CASSLPPTGPGYGYTF. Here the CDR3 DNA reads TGTGCCAGCAGTCTTCCTCCGACAGGGCCGGGATATGGCTACACCTTC.